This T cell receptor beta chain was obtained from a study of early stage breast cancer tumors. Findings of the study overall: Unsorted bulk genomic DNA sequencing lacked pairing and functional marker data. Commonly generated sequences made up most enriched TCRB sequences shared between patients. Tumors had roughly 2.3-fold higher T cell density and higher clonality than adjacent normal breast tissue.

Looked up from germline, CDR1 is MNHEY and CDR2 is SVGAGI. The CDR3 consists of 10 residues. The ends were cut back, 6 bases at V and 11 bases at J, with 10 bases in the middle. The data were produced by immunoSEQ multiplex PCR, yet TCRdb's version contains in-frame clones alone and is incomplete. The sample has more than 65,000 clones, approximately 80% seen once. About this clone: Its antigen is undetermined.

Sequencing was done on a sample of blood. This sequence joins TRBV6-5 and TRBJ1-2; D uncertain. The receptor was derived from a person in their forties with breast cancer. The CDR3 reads CASRQTEYTF. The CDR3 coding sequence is TGTGCCAGCAGGCAGACGGAGTACACCTTC.